Listed below are T cell receptor beta chains from one sample, sequenced in a study of T cell responses to AZD1222 COVID-19 vaccine. The table came from immunoSEQ multiplex PCR; TCRdb's copy has only in-frame clones and leaves some out. The data contain roughly 120,000 clones, 70% to 90% of them singletons. The input for sequencing was peripheral blood, taken on day 0 of AZD1222 vaccination. These receptor sequences come from an adult in good health. Both conserved end residues are part of each CDR3. Some rows mark clone size as missing; the rest say once, few, many or name a class of expanded clone.

j_gene: TRBJ2-7; abundance: NA; v_gene: TRBV12-3/TRBV12-4; CDR3aa: CASRIGYEQYF
j_gene: TRBJ2-7; abundance: once; v_gene: TRBV6-1; CDR3aa: CASSEYEQYF
j_gene: TRBJ1-2; abundance: NA; v_gene: TRBV6-5; CDR3aa: CASSYDRDRYGYTF
j_gene: TRBJ1-5; abundance: NA; v_gene: TRBV29-1; CDR3aa: CSVDGVSNQPQHF
j_gene: TRBJ2-6; abundance: NA; v_gene: TRBV5-1; CDR3aa: CASSLGRNSGANVLTF
j_gene: TRBJ1-1; abundance: once; v_gene: TRBV7-9; CDR3aa: CASRTGYDTEAFF
j_gene: TRBJ1-5; abundance: NA; v_gene: TRBV30; CDR3aa: CAWSPGVVGNQPQHF
j_gene: TRBJ2-3; abundance: NA; v_gene: TRBV30; CDR3aa: CAWAVGLRDTDTQYF
j_gene: TRBJ1-5; abundance: NA; v_gene: TRBV5-4; CDR3aa: CASSLWGAGQPQHF
j_gene: TRBJ2-7; abundance: NA; v_gene: TRBV3-1/TRBV3-2; CDR3aa: CASKPGQGYEQYF
j_gene: TRBJ2-3; abundance: once; v_gene: TRBV30; CDR3aa: CAWSVRAGGTDTQYF
j_gene: TRBJ1-2; abundance: NA; v_gene: TRBV25-1; CDR3aa: CASSEYAGPSAYGYTF
j_gene: TRBJ2-3; abundance: NA; v_gene: TRBV12-5; CDR3aa: CANCPPPQLAGGPASSTDTQYF
j_gene: TRBJ2-1; abundance: NA; v_gene: TRBV6-1; CDR3aa: CASSESYNEQFF
j_gene: TRBJ1-5; abundance: NA; v_gene: TRBV28; CDR3aa: CASRSGTGVESNQPQHF
j_gene: TRBJ2-7; abundance: NA; v_gene: TRBV28; CDR3aa: CASSLLAGAVYEQYF
j_gene: TRBJ2-3; abundance: NA; v_gene: TRBV2; CDR3aa: CASKSGREDTQYF
j_gene: TRBJ2-3; abundance: NA; v_gene: TRBV7-2; CDR3aa: CASSGTSLSTDTQYF
j_gene: TRBJ1-3; abundance: NA; v_gene: TRBV30; CDR3aa: CAWGTSGNTIYF
j_gene: TRBJ1-1; abundance: once; v_gene: TRBV12-3/TRBV12-4; CDR3aa: CASSFGDTEAFF
j_gene: TRBJ1-1; abundance: NA; v_gene: TRBV27; CDR3aa: CASSLGQRTEAFF
j_gene: TRBJ1-6; abundance: few; v_gene: TRBV19; CDR3aa: CASSIEGPVSPLHF
j_gene: TRBJ2-1; abundance: NA; v_gene: TRBV3-1/TRBV3-2; CDR3aa: CASSRTLATGFSGEQFF
j_gene: TRBJ1-2; abundance: NA; v_gene: TRBV5-4; CDR3aa: CASTPDGYYGYTF
j_gene: TRBJ1-4; abundance: NA; v_gene: TRBV5-6; CDR3aa: CASSLGQYEKLFF
j_gene: TRBJ2-2; abundance: NA; v_gene: TRBV6-5; CDR3aa: CASGTSGGTGELFF
j_gene: TRBJ1-1; abundance: NA; v_gene: TRBV30; CDR3aa: CAWPQVEGDGEAFF
j_gene: TRBJ2-5; abundance: NA; v_gene: TRBV5-1; CDR3aa: CASSLPGFQETQYF
j_gene: TRBJ1-1; abundance: NA; v_gene: TRBV9; CDR3aa: CASSVGYSGDSLTNTEAFF
j_gene: TRBJ2-1; abundance: NA; v_gene: TRBV9; CDR3aa: CASSGLVASGYNEQFF
j_gene: TRBJ2-5; abundance: NA; v_gene: TRBV2; CDR3aa: CASSREGQTQETQYF
j_gene: TRBJ1-4; abundance: NA; v_gene: TRBV4-3; CDR3aa: CASSQDPVATNEKLFF
j_gene: TRBJ2-2; abundance: NA; v_gene: TRBV9; CDR3aa: CATPHWGGQSDTGELFF
j_gene: TRBJ1-1; abundance: NA; v_gene: TRBV25-1; CDR3aa: CASSLRQWDTEAFF
j_gene: TRBJ1-2; abundance: NA; v_gene: TRBV10-3; CDR3aa: CAISELQKNHGYTF
j_gene: TRBJ2-5; abundance: few; v_gene: TRBV7-3; CDR3aa: CASSRNGGTETQYF
j_gene: TRBJ1-1; abundance: NA; v_gene: TRBV7-9; CDR3aa: CASSLIQGAEAFF
j_gene: TRBJ2-2; abundance: NA; v_gene: TRBV28; CDR3aa: CASRPSGRNTGELFF
j_gene: TRBJ2-5; abundance: NA; v_gene: TRBV7-9; CDR3aa: CASSLLAGTETQYF
j_gene: TRBJ2-1; abundance: NA; v_gene: TRBV28; CDR3aa: CASSLETGVSYNEQFF
j_gene: TRBJ1-5; abundance: NA; v_gene: TRBV3-1/TRBV3-2; CDR3aa: CASSQDSTSNQPQHF
j_gene: TRBJ1-5; abundance: once; v_gene: TRBV2; CDR3aa: CASSLLRERNQPQHF
j_gene: TRBJ1-1; abundance: NA; v_gene: TRBV11-2; CDR3aa: CASSMGQGYKAFF
j_gene: TRBJ1-1; abundance: NA; v_gene: TRBV7-3; CDR3aa: CASSKDRGSTEAFF
j_gene: TRBJ1-5; abundance: NA; v_gene: TRBV7-2; CDR3aa: CASSLGQVDTQPQHF
j_gene: TRBJ2-5; abundance: NA; v_gene: TRBV20-1; CDR3aa: CSASKGSQRGETQYF
j_gene: TRBJ2-7; abundance: NA; v_gene: TRBV3-1/TRBV3-2; CDR3aa: CASSQGLAGNYEQYF
j_gene: TRBJ1-5; abundance: NA; v_gene: TRBV5-1; CDR3aa: CASSLEAGGHQPQHF
j_gene: TRBJ2-4; abundance: few; v_gene: TRBV20-1; CDR3aa: CSASQGQLAKNIQYF
j_gene: TRBJ2-6; abundance: NA; v_gene: TRBV24-1; CDR3aa: CATSDRGRSSGTNVLTF
j_gene: TRBJ1-6; abundance: NA; v_gene: TRBV3-1/TRBV3-2; CDR3aa: CASSQDSGPGTLRNSPLHF
j_gene: TRBJ2-2; abundance: NA; v_gene: TRBV5-1; CDR3aa: CASAGLAGATGELFF
j_gene: TRBJ2-7; abundance: NA; v_gene: TRBV28; CDR3aa: CASSSPPGQPYEQYF
j_gene: TRBJ2-2; abundance: NA; v_gene: TRBV11-2; CDR3aa: CASSSTDRGAGELFF
j_gene: TRBJ2-1; abundance: NA; v_gene: TRBV10-3; CDR3aa: CAIREGGLAGYEQFF
j_gene: TRBJ1-1; abundance: NA; v_gene: TRBV30; CDR3aa: CAWSAAGRGIRNTEAFF
j_gene: TRBJ1-2; abundance: NA; v_gene: TRBV6-1; CDR3aa: CASSEGIRLNYGYTF
j_gene: TRBJ1-5; abundance: NA; v_gene: TRBV27; CDR3aa: CASSFSRASNQPQHF